This TCR beta chain was identified in a study of lymphopenia after photon versus proton radiotherapy (dated 2019 in TCRdb). Background on the whole study: The study compared the immunological effects of photon versus proton radiation therapy in patients with gastrointestinal tumors who developed high-grade lymphopenia. A cohort of around 18 patients with gastrointestinal tumors who received either photon or proton therapy and subsequently developed lymphopenia was included. The goal of the study was to describe how the two radiation modalities differ in their effects on the immune system.

The library came from the immunoSEQ multiplex PCR assay. Alongside multiparametric flow cytometry, deep sequencing of rearranged TCR beta loci was used to profile the T cell repertoires. Not all clones reach the TCRdb copy of this immuneACCESS table, which keeps in-frame sequences only. Checked studies attribute under half of the gap to unresolved V genes and leave the rest unexplained. This sample has several thousand clones in its table, and around 90% of those were observed once. About 20% of the sample is held by the ten biggest clonotypes. This clone appeared a few times. Which antigen it targets is not known. One base away there is no much larger clone; base qualities are not given. The germline V gene encodes CDR1 SNHLY and CDR2 FYNNEI. Ends trimmed: V by 7 bases, J by 4 bases; bases unmatched to a gene: 6. From its cysteine to its phenylalanine, the CDR3 spans 13 amino acids. CDR3 DNA only is kept here, 39 bases in frame from base 1.

What the work shows at the level of the full study, not this receptor alone: During treatment, patients who received proton therapy stayed relatively stable, whereas patients who received photon therapy lost naive T cells and TCR diversity and gained effector/memory populations. The authors looked at the survival association only in patients who died, and they framed better survival with proton therapy as a possibility rather than a demonstrated result. Across the cohort, among patients who died, a greater drop in TCR diversity after the nadir was inversely correlated with overall survival time. After the lymphocyte count nadir, repertoires from photon-treated patients showed oligoclonal expansion, particularly of CD8+ Temra cells, and this expansion drove the decline in diversity.

The sample was peripheral blood, taken from a patient treated with photon-based radiotherapy. The TCR was taken from a man at least 80 years old with cholangiocarcinoma. This receptor chain uses TRBV2 and TRBJ1-2, and TRBD1 aligns with 7 junction nucleotides. The CDR3 sequence is CASNSGTAYGYTF. The DNA sequence is as follows: TGTGCCAGCAACTCCGGGACAGCCTATGGCTACACCTTC.